This T cell receptor beta chain was obtained from a study of blood T cell repertoires in COVID-19 (dated by TCRdb to the early 2020s). Context from the whole study: The collaborator samples originated in the United States, Italy and Spain and spanned the acute and convalescent phases of COVID-19. Samples were obtained from the ongoing ImmuneRACE study (first 160 participants) and from over 1,000 subjects provided by 6 global collaborators. The dataset comprised deeply sampled blood TCRbeta repertoires from subjects exposed to, actively infected with, or recovered from COVID-19. Nearly every sample came with metadata listing a de-identified subject ID, COVID-19 status, age in years and sex. Where available, HLA class I and class II types were taken from metadata supplied by the sample provider and were not determined by assay-based typing. The prospective study material was composed of cDNA or gDNA derived from T cells, B-cell-depleted T cells, or PBMCs. The repertoires were made available in a free public database intended to serve as a resource for research on the immune response to SARS-CoV-2. Overall study results and their limits: The quantity of clinical and demographic metadata differed by source and by participant and was supplied without curation.

The cysteine opens and the phenylalanine closes a CDR3 of 13 amino acids. The only DNA kept is the CDR3, 39 bases in frame from the first base. Deletion took 6 bases off V and 6 bases off J, with a span of 11 bases between the germline ends. The germline V gene provides CDR1 SNHLY and CDR2 FYNNEI. TCRbeta CDR3 regions were amplified from genomic DNA by means of the immunoSEQ Assay, a bias-controlled multiplex PCR. On the authors' methods: Nucleated cell counts per sample were estimated from amplification of reference gene primers within the assay. To quantify the absolute abundance of each unique TCRbeta CDR3 rearrangement, sequence reads were collapsed and filtered. For each sample, productive Simpson clonality was calculated as the square root of Simpson's diversity index over productive rearrangements. Drawn from immuneACCESS, this table holds only the in-frame rearrangements with V and J called that TCRdb kept. Clones are partly lost; checked studies trace under half to an unresolved V gene and leave the rest unexplained. For V, J and clone size, that table is used; D and trimming come from the DNA. This sample gives roughly 200,000 clones in total; about 80% of them show up just once. Together, the top ten hold around 8% of the sample.

Comments on this clone: The clone's antigen remains unknown. Per-base qualities were not stored, and no clone one base away is much larger.

At one collaborating source in Seattle, patients were enrolled during active infection and were followed longitudinally through the course of disease. The collaborating institutions used their own protocols to collect whole blood in K2EDTA tubes. For TCRbeta analysis, collaborator samples were shipped as frozen whole blood, as isolated PBMCs, or as DNA extracted from either sample type. This sequence originates from a woman aged 60-75 years with COVID-19, enrolled during active disease. The rearrangement combines TRBV2 with TRBJ2-2; a weak D assignment points to TRBD2 (5 bases agree). Sequenced: peripheral blood. The nucleotide sequence reads TGTGCCAGCAGGGGAGACAACGCCGGGGAGCTGTTTTTT. Translated, it reads CASRGDNAGELFF.